This entry concerns a single TCR beta chain. The CDR3 length is 14 residues. Deletions cut 2 bases from V and 0 bases from J, with 5 bases between. Looked up from germline, CDR1 is SEHNR and CDR2 is FQNEAQ (reference sequence). The sample originates from a study of T cells after yellow fever vaccination. As TCR cDNA was made by 5'RACE template switching, a universal primer site and UMIs were added. TCRdb reprocessed the 5' RACE reads via MiXCR and lists one record per CDR3 protein. In the table there are roughly 310,000 distinct CDR3 sequences, 8.5% to 9% of which are singletons. This receptor was taken from a man aged 18 to 29 who received the YFV17D yellow fever vaccine. Sequences were derived from PBMCs, sampled on the day of the first yellow fever vaccination. This chain joins TRBV7-9 and TRBJ2-1, with a possible D match to TRBD2 (5 bases). DNA for the CDR3: TGTGCCAGCAGCTTACTAGCCTCCTACAATGAGCAGTTCTTC. Translating gives CASSLLASYNEQFF.